The 18 T cell receptor beta chains in this list originate from one sample, sequenced in a study of blood T cell repertoires in COVID-19. TCRdb keeps only in-frame clones here, not all; method: immunoSEQ multiplex PCR. The sample has about 99,000 clones, roughly 76% seen once. The sequencing input was peripheral blood. These receptors all stem from a man older than 75 with COVID-19, enrolled during active disease.

This chain connects TRBV7-9 to TRBJ2-7, with D tentatively TRBD2 (7 bases). The CDR3 spans 17 residues. Trimming took 5 bases from V and 0 from J, leaving 20 bases between them. Looked up from germline, CDR1 is SEHNR and CDR2 is FQNEAQ (reference sequence). CDR3 residues: CASSPRGGGIGSYEQYF. CDR3 DNA sequence: TGTGCCAGCAGCCCCCGCGGGGGCGGGATAGGCTCCTACGAGCAGTACTTC.

J is TRBJ2-3 and V is TRBV9; tentatively, D is TRBD2 (6 bases). Trimming removed 2 bases from V and 2 bases from J, with 12 bases in between. CDR3 size: 15 residues. Germline V gives CDR1 SGDLS, CDR2 YYNGEE. The CDR3 nucleotides are TGTGCCAGCAGCGTCGGGAGTTGGCACACAGATACGCAGTATTTT. Its protein is CASSVGSWHTDTQYF.

This chain joins TRBV12-3 or TRBV12-4 and TRBJ1-1; 11 bases match TRBD1. The CDR3 is 13 amino acids. With 3 bases clipped from V and 11 bases from J, the junction kept 5 bases outside the gene matches. The CDR3 nucleotides are TGTGCCAGCAGTTTGCCGGACAGGGGGCATGCTTTCTTT. Translating it yields CASSLPDRGHAFF.

V gene TRBV28 combines with J gene TRBJ2-1, with D uncertain. Looked up from germline, CDR1 is MDHEN and CDR2 is SYDVKM. Trimming shortened V by 7 bases and J by 2 bases, and 12 bases separated the two germline ends. This CDR3 spans 14 amino acids. CDR3 region: CASTIALPYNEQFF. The DNA for the CDR3 is TGTGCCAGCACCATAGCCCTACCCTACAATGAGCAGTTCTTC.

This clone was seen a single time. The chain links TRBV5-4 to TRBJ2-1, with D maybe TRBD2 (6 bases). CDR3 length: 14 residues. Trimming took off 0 bases at V and 9 bases at J, with 13 bases between the two ends. Germline V gene data show CDR1 as SGHNT and CDR2 as YYREEE (reference sequence). The CDR3 bases are TGTGCCAGCAGCTTGGGGCGACTAGTTAGTGAGCAGTTCTTC. This codes for CASSLGRLVSEQFF.

This clone was seen a few times. The chain recombines TRBV5-4 with TRBJ2-7, with D hard to call. Trimming cost V 0 bases and J 5 bases, with 18 bases left between them. This CDR3 spans 16 amino acids. The germline gives CDR1 SGHNT, CDR2 YYREEE (reference sequence). The CDR3 DNA sequence: TGTGCCAGCAGCTTGGCCTGGAAGCGTTCGACCCACGAGCAGTACTTC. Its translation: CASSLAWKRSTHEQYF.

The rearrangement joins TRBV5-1 to TRBJ1-6, with a possible D match to TRBD1 (5 bases). Trimming pared 4 bases from V and 8 bases from J, leaving 13 bases between. The CDR3 sequence is 14 residues long. Germline values: CDR1 SGHRS, CDR2 YFSETQ. CDR3 loop: CASSPGQGDSPLHF. The CDR3 DNA sequence: TGCGCCAGCAGCCCCGGACAAGGAGATTCACCCCTCCACTTT.

The chain has TRBV30 and TRBJ1-1; D not resolved. Germline V gives CDR1 GTSNPN, CDR2 SVGIG (reference sequence). Trimming removed 0 bases at V and 1 base at J, with 6 bases between. The CDR3 sequence is 13 residues long. CDR3: CAWSVSPNTEAFF. In DNA form, the CDR3 reads TGTGCCTGGAGTGTGAGTCCGAACACTGAAGCTTTCTTT.

V gene TRBV10-2 combines with J gene TRBJ2-5; 9 nucleotides match TRBD2. The germline V gene has CDR1 WSHSY and CDR2 SAAADI. The CDR3 has 16 amino acids. Losses at the gene ends were 3 bases for V and 2 bases for J; bases not matched to a gene: 7. Here the CDR3 reads CASSEGISGGQETQYF. CDR3 coding DNA: TGCGCCAGCAGTGAAGGGATTAGCGGGGGACAAGAGACCCAGTACTTC.

CDR3 sequence (DNA): TGCAGCGTGGAACCCAGGGAACCCAATGAAAAACTGTTTTTT. Translated, it gives CSVEPREPNEKLFF. V and J are TRBV29-1 and TRBJ1-4; a weak D match, TRBD1 (5 bases). V was pared by 6 bases and J by 5 bases, with 16 bases between. Germline V gene data show CDR1 as SQVTM and CDR2 as ANQGSEA. The CDR3 is 14 residues long.

V gene TRBV25-1 combines with J gene TRBJ1-3; 7 bases agree with TRBD1. This CDR3 spans 15 amino acids. CDR1 and CDR2 (germline): MGHDK, SYGVNS. Unmatched junction bases numbered 7, after V lost 5 bases and J lost 3 bases. This chain's CDR3 is CASSPLTGLGNTIYF. In DNA form, the CDR3 reads TGTGCCAGCAGTCCCCTGACAGGGCTTGGAAACACCATATATTTT.

The J gene is TRBJ2-1, the V gene TRBV6-4, with a possible D match to TRBD2 (6 bases). This CDR3 region has 15 residues. Looked up from germline, CDR1 is MRHNA and CDR2 is SNTAGT. Trimming stripped 5 bases from V and 0 bases from J, with 11 bases between. The CDR3, as DNA: TGTGCCAGCAGTTCGACTAGTGGCTCCTACAATGAGCAGTTCTTC. This translates into CASSSTSGSYNEQFF.

The V gene is TRBV19, the J gene TRBJ2-7, with D perhaps matching TRBD2 (6 bases). CDR1 is LNHDA, CDR2 SQIVND, per germline (reference sequence). This CDR3 is 14 amino acids long. V dropped 3 bases and J dropped 3 bases, with 12 bases sitting between them. The CDR3 DNA follows: TGTGCCAGTAGTATTATGGGGGGAAACTACGAGCAGTACTTC. Protein: CASSIMGGNYEQYF.

This chain's CDR3 is CASSQRNRGPTEAFF. CDR3 nucleotide sequence: TGTGCCAGCAGCCAAAGAAACAGGGGGCCCACTGAAGCTTTCTTT. This chain joins TRBV14 and TRBJ1-1, with TRBD1 identical over 9 bases. J lost 4 bases, V lost 2 bases, and 5 bases had no gene match. CDR1 and CDR2 from the germline V gene are SGHDN and FVKESK. The CDR3 consists of 15 residues.

There are a few counts of this clone. The V and J genes are TRBV5-4 and TRBJ1-2; a weak D match, TRBD1 (6 bases). The CDR3 is 13 amino acids. Germline V gives CDR1 SGHNT, CDR2 YYREEE (reference sequence). Trimming took 5 bases from V and 4 from J, leaving 12 bases between them. The chain's CDR3 is CASSSQGFYGYTF. The CDR3 DNA sequence: TGTGCCAGCAGTTCACAGGGATTCTATGGCTACACCTTC.

The chain combines TRBV5-5 with TRBJ2-4, with no clear D. The CDR3 consists of 18 residues. The germline V gene has CDR1 SGHKS and CDR2 YYEKEE (reference sequence). V was pared by 1 base and J by 0 bases, with 17 bases between. The CDR3 DNA follows: TGTGCCAGCAGCTTGATCGGAAGCCGACACCTAGCCAAAAACATTCAGTACTTC. Its translation is CASSLIGSRHLAKNIQYF.

This chain links TRBV29-1 with TRBJ1-2; TRBD1 matches at 8 bases. Per germline, CDR1 SQVTM and CDR2 ANQGSEA. The V gene end was trimmed by 7 bases and the J gene end by 4 bases; junction bases not matched to a gene: 8. This CDR3 has 13 amino acids. CDR3 sequence reads: CSGQDRAGYGYTF. CDR3 nucleotide sequence: TGCAGCGGGCAGGACAGGGCTGGCTATGGCTACACCTTC.

This clone has a handful of counts. V gene TRBV27 combines with J gene TRBJ1-6, with D unresolved. CDR3 length: 14 amino acids. V was cut by 5 bases and J by 8 bases, with 13 bases left in between. Germline V gives CDR1 MNHEY, CDR2 SMNVEV (reference sequence). CDR3 sequence: CASSTSEVHSPLHF. The CDR3 DNA is TGTGCCAGCAGTACCTCGGAGGTTCATTCACCCCTCCACTTT.